This is a list of T cell receptor beta chains from one sample in a study of T cells in Graves' hyperthyroidism and ophthalmopathy. Each CDR3 protein gets one entry after TCRdb re-called the multiplex PCR reads with MiXCR. The table has a few hundred thousand distinct CDR3 sequences, around 13% seen once. Specimen: blood. These receptors were obtained from a woman between 18 and 29 years old with Graves' hyperthyroidism. The CDR3 runs from the conserved cysteine through the conserved F or W. Clone size is not always given. Where it is, it says once, few, many or a class for expanded clones.

TRBV18 many CASLQGITTPETQYF
TRBV6-2/TRBV6-3 NA CASGTQGAGAEQFF
TRBV12-3/TRBV12-4 once CASSPRVAGDEQYF
TRBV5-4 NA CASSLAAVSYNEQFF
TRBV2 few CASTRGLGSNQPQHF
TRBV2 many CASSVGVDPEAFF
TRBV27 many CASRLRGWGELAKNIQYF
TRBV20-1 NA CSASRGTGGYTGELFF
TRBV5-6 many CASSLAASGGVYEQYF
TRBV6-1 many CASSEGGYRSNTGELFF
TRBV19 few CASSSGTGSWSNQPQHF
TRBV5-1 NA CASSLFPKREGYDEQFF
TRBV7-8 NA CASSPGRGTAGELFF
TRBV7-9 few CASSLGDRTDEQFF
TRBV28 NA CASIGGLSYGYTF
TRBV28 many CATQGFYEQYF
TRBV28 many CASRTQGTQPQHF
TRBV28 few CASSLGLGEGEKLFF
TRBV6-2/TRBV6-3 many CASSSRAGGDTQYF
TRBV7-6 many CASSSTGVYNEQFF
TRBV4-3 many CASSQTANRPQETQYF
TRBV5-1 many CASSLLFRTGTDTQYF
TRBV12-3/TRBV12-4 many CASRSSGVYEQYF
TRBV19 few CASSKGESAVSYGELFF
TRBV20-1 many CSAPPTGGKNSPLHF
TRBV12-3/TRBV12-4 many CASSLILSRGLNTEAFF
TRBV30 few CAGGSYEQYF
TRBV6-2/TRBV6-3 many CASSSDNSGNQPQHF